This T cell receptor (beta chain) was identified during a study of response to subunit inactivated influenza vaccine. Concerning this clonotype: Its antigen is undetermined.

Study-wide results and caveats: Authors suggested each seasonal influenza vaccination recruits few new T cells.

The CDR3 length is 14 residues. V was trimmed by 5 bases and J by 5 bases, leaving 15 bases between them. In TCRdb, the RT-PCR reads were re-called with MiXCR into one record per CDR3 protein. Of hundreds of thousands of distinct CDR3 sequences in the sample, about a sixth were seen once. The material was PBMCs from blood, obtained 12 days after vaccination. The TCR comes from a man in his fifties or sixties who received an inactivated influenza vaccine. This sequence joins TRBV12-3 or TRBV12-4 and TRBJ2-5, with D perhaps TRBD2 (6 bases). CDR3 sequence reads: CASSSGGNVETQYF. Written as DNA, the CDR3 is TGTGCCAGCAGTAGCGGAGGGAACGTGGAGACCCAGTACTTC.